This T cell receptor (beta chain) emerged from a study of human T cells and chemical hapten exposure. Study overall: Patch tests put 0.01% DPC on the upper back, and the results were checked at 6 days.

The CDR3 sequence is 13 residues long. V gave up 1 base and J gave up 7 bases, with 9 bases separating them. CDR1 is LGHDT and CDR2 is YNNKEL in the germline V gene (reference sequence). TCRdb passed the RACE reads through MiXCR, listing each CDR3 protein once. The sample has about 90,000 distinct CDR3 sequences, 8.5% seen once. Described time point: pre-sensitization, week 0. Specified treatment: therapeutic diphenylcyclopropenone sensitization with weekly scalp DPC. The V gene is TRBV3-1, the J gene TRBJ2-3; D is unclear. Sequenced material: whole blood, taken in connection with sensitization to the hapten diphenylcyclopropenone (DPC). The origin of this receptor is a man aged 35-49 years with alopecia areata. Some clones in this sample may be carry-over from other donors' samples. CDR3 sequence (DNA): TGTGCCAGCAGCCAAGGCGTCCGAAATACGCAGTATTTT. Protein sequence: CASSQGVRNTQYF.